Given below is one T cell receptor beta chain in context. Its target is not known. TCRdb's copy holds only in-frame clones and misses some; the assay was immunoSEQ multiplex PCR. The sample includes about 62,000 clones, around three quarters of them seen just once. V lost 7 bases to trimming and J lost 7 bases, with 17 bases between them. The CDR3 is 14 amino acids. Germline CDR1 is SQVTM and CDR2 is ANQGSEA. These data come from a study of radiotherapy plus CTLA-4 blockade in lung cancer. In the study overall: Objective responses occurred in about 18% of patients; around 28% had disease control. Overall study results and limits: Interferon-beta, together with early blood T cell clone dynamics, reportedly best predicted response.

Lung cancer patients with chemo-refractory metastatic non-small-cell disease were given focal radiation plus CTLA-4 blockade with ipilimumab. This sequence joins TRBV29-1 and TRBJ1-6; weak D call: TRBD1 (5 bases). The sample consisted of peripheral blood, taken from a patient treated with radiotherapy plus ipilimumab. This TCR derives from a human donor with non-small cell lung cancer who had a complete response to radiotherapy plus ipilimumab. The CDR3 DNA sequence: TGCAGCGCCCGCAGGGAGACGATGAATTCACCCCTCCACTTT. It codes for CSARRETMNSPLHF.